These T cell receptor beta chains were read from a single sample in a study of T cell changes during pregnancy in multiple sclerosis. TCRdb keeps only in-frame clones here, not all; method: immunoSEQ multiplex PCR. In the table there are 50,000 to 60,000 clones, 85% to 90% of which are singletons. Sequencing was performed on CD4+ T cells from peripheral blood mononuclear cells, taken in the first trimester of pregnancy. These receptors all stem from a female donor with multiple sclerosis, enrolled in a pregnancy study. Both conserved end residues are part of each CDR3. The D gene is left open where the match is weak. The size entry is marked missing in some rows and otherwise reads once, few, many or a size class.

cdr3_aa | cdr3_nt | v_call | d_call | j_call | clone_size
CVPHRQKLTDTQYF | TGTGTCCCCCACCGACAGAAACTCACAGATACGCAGTATTTT | TRBV5-5 | - | TRBJ2-3 | -
CASSLDHDRSQYF | TGTGCCAGCAGCTTAGACCACGACAGAAGCCAGTACTTC | TRBV11-3 | - | TRBJ2-4 | -
CASSSTGRTEAFF | TGTGCCAGCAGTAGTACAGGGAGAACTGAAGCTTTCTTT | TRBV2 | - | TRBJ1-1 | -
CASSLGSPGTGNTIYF | TGTGCCAGCAGCTTAGGGTCTCCGGGAACTGGAAACACCATATATTTT | TRBV7-6 | - | TRBJ1-3 | -
CASSSTVNQPQHF | TGTGCCAGCAGCTCCACAGTCAATCAGCCCCAGCATTTT | TRBV7-3 | - | TRBJ1-5 | -
CAISDRPGLSTDTQYF | TGTGCCATCAGTGACCGCCCCGGACTTAGCACAGATACGCAGTATTTT | TRBV10-3 | - | TRBJ2-3 | -
CASTSDPSGATGELFF | TGTGCCAGCACCTCGGACCCTAGCGGGGCTACCGGGGAGCTGTTTTTT | TRBV5-4 | TRBD2 | TRBJ2-2 | -
CASRQGVNSYEQYF | TGTGCCAGCAGGCAGGGGGTCAACTCCTACGAGCAGTACTTC | TRBV7-2 | TRBD1 | TRBJ2-7 | -
CASREDSSYEQYF | TGCGCCAGCAGGGAGGATAGCTCCTACGAGCAGTACTTC | TRBV10-2 | - | TRBJ2-7 | few
CASSFGPADTGELFF | TGTGCCAGCAGCTTTGGTCCAGCGGACACCGGGGAGCTGTTTTTT | TRBV7-9 | - | TRBJ2-2 | -
CASSLGLTVSGANVLTF | TGTGCCAGCAGCTTGGGACTCACAGTCTCTGGGGCCAACGTCCTGACTTTC | TRBV11-1 | - | TRBJ2-6 | once
CASPLDGDSLNSPLHF | TGTGCCAGTCCATTAGATGGGGACAGTCTTAATTCACCCCTCCACTTT | TRBV6-7 | TRBD1 | TRBJ1-6 | -
CASSYIRQGRSYEQYF | TGTGCCAGCAGTTATATCCGACAGGGGCGCTCCTACGAGCAGTACTTC | TRBV28 | TRBD1 | TRBJ2-7 | -
CASSQGLAGVTDTQYF | TGTGCCAGCAGTCAGGGACTAGCGGGGGTCACAGATACGCAGTATTTT | TRBV28 | TRBD2 | TRBJ2-3 | -